A selection of T cell receptor beta chains follows, all from one sample in a study of response to subunit inactivated influenza vaccine. TCRdb analysed the RT-PCR reads with MiXCR anew, one entry per CDR3 protein. The table includes 150,000 to 200,000 distinct CDR3 sequences, 10% to 15% detected once. In addition, the sample was reused for a study of T cells expressing NK-cell markers.

The sequencing here drew on CD8+ T cells sorted from PBMCs, taken 12 days after vaccination. The source of these receptors is a man over 45 who received an inactivated influenza vaccine. CDR3s leave out the opening cysteine and the closing phenylalanine or tryptophan. D genes are given only for firm matches.

J: TRBJ2-7
D: .
V: TRBV12-3/TRBV12-4
CDR3: ASSFSGGIEQY

J: TRBJ2-7
D: .
V: TRBV20-1
CDR3: SASESGVSYEQY

J: TRBJ2-1
D: TRBD1
V: TRBV28
CDR3: ASSSGTGNEQF

J: TRBJ2-7
D: TRBD1
V: TRBV14
CDR3: ASSGDREYPYEQY

J: TRBJ2-5
D: TRBD1
V: TRBV7-2
CDR3: ASSLAGTGEETQY

J: TRBJ1-2
D: .
V: TRBV10-2
CDR3: ASSVNSDYGYT

J: TRBJ2-3
D: .
V: TRBV6-5
CDR3: ASSYSGQVGDTQY

J: TRBJ2-5
D: TRBD2
V: TRBV10-3
CDR3: AISSGLAGSQETQY

J: TRBJ2-1
D: .
V: TRBV15
CDR3: ATSRDMIEQF

J: TRBJ1-6
D: TRBD1
V: TRBV4-3
CDR3: ASSQVDRGYSPLH

J: TRBJ2-2
D: .
V: TRBV29-1
CDR3: SGAGGFGELF

J: TRBJ2-7
D: TRBD2
V: TRBV7-9
CDR3: ASGGGTIYEQY

J: TRBJ2-1
D: .
V: TRBV20-1
CDR3: SARESNYNEQF

J: TRBJ2-5
D: .
V: TRBV25-1
CDR3: ASSRGQGAS

J: TRBJ2-3
D: .
V: TRBV7-8
CDR3: ASSLALGTGTDTQY

J: TRBJ2-1
D: TRBD2
V: TRBV6-2/TRBV6-3
CDR3: ASSYWGREGYNEQF

J: TRBJ1-1
D: .
V: TRBV12-3/TRBV12-4
CDR3: ASSYGGEAF

J: TRBJ2-1
D: TRBD2
V: TRBV15
CDR3: ATSDKFSGGLYNEQF

J: TRBJ2-7
D: .
V: TRBV27
CDR3: ASRQSGEQY

J: TRBJ2-1
D: .
V: TRBV20-1
CDR3: SAIRRSYNEQF

J: TRBJ2-4
D: .
V: TRBV20-1
CDR3: SASTIAKNIQY

J: TRBJ2-7
D: TRBD2
V: TRBV30
CDR3: AWSPGGYEQY

J: TRBJ2-1
D: TRBD2
V: TRBV10-3
CDR3: AISGGPGPQRGSTYNEQF

J: TRBJ2-5
D: .
V: TRBV11-3
CDR3: ASSLDRRVGETQY